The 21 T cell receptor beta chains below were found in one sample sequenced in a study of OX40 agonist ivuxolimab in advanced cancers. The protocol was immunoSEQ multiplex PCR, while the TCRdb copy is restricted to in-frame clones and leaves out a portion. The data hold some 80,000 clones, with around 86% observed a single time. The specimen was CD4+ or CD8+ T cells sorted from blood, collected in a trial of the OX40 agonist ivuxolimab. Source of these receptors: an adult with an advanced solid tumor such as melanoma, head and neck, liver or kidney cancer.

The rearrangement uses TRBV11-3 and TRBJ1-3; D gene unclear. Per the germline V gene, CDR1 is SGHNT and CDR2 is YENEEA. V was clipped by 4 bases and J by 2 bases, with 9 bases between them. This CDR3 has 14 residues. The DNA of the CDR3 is TGTGCCAGCAGCTCCTCCACGGCTGGAAACACCATATATTTT. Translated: CASSSSTAGNTIYF.

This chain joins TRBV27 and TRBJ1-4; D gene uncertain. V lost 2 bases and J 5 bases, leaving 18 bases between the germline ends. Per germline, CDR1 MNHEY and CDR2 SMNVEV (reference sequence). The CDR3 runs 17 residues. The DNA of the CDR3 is TGTGCCAGCAGTTTAGTGCCTCGGGGAGCAGGAAATGAAAAACTGTTTTTT. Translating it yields CASSLVPRGAGNEKLFF.

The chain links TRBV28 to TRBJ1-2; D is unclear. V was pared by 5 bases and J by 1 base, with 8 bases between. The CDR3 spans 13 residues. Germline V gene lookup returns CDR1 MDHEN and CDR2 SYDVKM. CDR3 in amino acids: CASSLGINYGYTF. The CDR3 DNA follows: TGTGCCAGCAGTCTAGGCATTAACTATGGCTACACCTTC.

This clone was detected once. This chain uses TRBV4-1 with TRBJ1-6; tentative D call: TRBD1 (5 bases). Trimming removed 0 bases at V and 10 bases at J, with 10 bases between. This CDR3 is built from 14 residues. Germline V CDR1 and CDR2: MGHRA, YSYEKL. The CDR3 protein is CASSQEQAGSPLHF. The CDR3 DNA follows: TGCGCCAGCAGCCAAGAACAGGCCGGCTCACCCCTCCACTTT.

DNA for the CDR3: TGTGCCAGCAGCTTAAGTTGGGGACTAGCGGGAAGGGATACGCAGTATTTT. Amino acid sequence: CASSLSWGLAGRDTQYF. J is TRBJ2-3 and V is TRBV7-2, with 13 bases identical to TRBD2. The J segment lost 6 bases and the V segment lost 2 bases, leaving 8 bases of the junction unmatched. Germline loops: CDR1 SGHTA, CDR2 FQGNSA. There are 17 residues in the CDR3.

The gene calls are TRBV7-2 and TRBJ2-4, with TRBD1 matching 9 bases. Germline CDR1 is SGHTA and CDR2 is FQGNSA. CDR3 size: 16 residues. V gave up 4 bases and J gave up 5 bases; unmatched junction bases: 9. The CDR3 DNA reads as TGTGCCAGCAGCTCTCGGACAGGGGTTGGGGAAAACATTCAGTACTTC. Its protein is CASSSRTGVGENIQYF. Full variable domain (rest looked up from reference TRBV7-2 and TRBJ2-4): GAGVSQSPSNKVTEKGKDVELRCDPISGHTALYWYRQSLGQGLEFLIYFQGNSAPDKSGLPSDRFSAERTGGSVSTLTIQRTQQEDSAVYLCASSSRTGVGENIQYFGAGTRLSVL.

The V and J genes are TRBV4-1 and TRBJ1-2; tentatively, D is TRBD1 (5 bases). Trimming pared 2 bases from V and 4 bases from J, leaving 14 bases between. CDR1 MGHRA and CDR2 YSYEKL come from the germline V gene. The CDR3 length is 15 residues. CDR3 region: CASSQPMDGGYGYTF. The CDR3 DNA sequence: TGCGCCAGCAGCCAACCGATGGACGGGGGCTATGGCTACACCTTC.

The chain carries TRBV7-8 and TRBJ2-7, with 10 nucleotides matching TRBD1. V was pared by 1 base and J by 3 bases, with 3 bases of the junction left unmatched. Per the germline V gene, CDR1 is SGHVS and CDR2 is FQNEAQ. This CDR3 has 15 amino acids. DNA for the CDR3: TGTGCCAGCAGCTTAGTTGACAGGGGGCTCTACGAGCAGTACGTC. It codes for CASSLVDRGLYEQYV.

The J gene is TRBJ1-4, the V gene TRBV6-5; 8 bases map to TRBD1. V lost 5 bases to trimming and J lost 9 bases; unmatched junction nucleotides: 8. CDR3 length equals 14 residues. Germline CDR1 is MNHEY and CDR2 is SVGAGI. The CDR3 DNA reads TGTGCCAGCAGTCCAACCGGGACAGGAAAAAAACTGTTTTTT. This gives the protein CASSPTGTGKKLFF.

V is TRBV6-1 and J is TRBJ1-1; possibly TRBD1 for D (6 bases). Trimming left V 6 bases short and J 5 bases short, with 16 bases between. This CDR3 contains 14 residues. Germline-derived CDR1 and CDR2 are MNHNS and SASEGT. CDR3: CASRHRGASTEAFF. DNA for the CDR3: TGTGCCAGCAGGCATAGGGGGGCGAGTACTGAAGCTTTCTTT.

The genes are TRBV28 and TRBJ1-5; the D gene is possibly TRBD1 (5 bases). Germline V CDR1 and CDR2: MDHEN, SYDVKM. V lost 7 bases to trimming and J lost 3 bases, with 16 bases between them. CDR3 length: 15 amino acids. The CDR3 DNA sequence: TGTGCCAGCAACTCCCCCCAGGGCTTCAATCAGCCCCAGCATTTT. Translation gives CASNSPQGFNQPQHF.

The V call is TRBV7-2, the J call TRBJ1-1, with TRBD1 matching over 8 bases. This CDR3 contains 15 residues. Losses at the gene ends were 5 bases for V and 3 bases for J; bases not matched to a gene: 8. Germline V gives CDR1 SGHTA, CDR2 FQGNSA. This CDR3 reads CASSPHTGGDTEAFF. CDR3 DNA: TGTGCCAGCAGCCCACACACAGGGGGGGACACTGAAGCTTTCTTT.

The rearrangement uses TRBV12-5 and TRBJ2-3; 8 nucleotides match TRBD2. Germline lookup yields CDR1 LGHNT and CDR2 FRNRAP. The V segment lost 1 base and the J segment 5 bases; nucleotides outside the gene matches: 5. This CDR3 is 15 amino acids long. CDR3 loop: CASGLGSGDLDTQYF. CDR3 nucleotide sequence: TGTGCTAGTGGTTTGGGTAGCGGGGATCTAGATACGCAGTATTTT.

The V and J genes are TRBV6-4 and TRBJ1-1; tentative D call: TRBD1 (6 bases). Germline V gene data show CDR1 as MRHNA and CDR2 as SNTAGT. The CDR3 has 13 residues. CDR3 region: CVSRGQPNTEAFF. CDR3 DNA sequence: TGTGTCTCAAGGGGACAACCGAACACTGAAGCTTTCTTT.

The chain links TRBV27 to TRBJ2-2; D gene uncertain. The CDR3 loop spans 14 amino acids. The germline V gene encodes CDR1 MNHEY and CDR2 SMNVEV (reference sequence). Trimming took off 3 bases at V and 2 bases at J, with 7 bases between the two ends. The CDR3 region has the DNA TGTGCCAGCAGTTTTGCACCAAACACCGGGGAGCTGTTTTTT. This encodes CASSFAPNTGELFF.

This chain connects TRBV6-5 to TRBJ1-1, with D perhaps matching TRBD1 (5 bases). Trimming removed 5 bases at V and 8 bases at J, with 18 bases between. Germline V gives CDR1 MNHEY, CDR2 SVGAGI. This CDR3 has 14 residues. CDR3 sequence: CASSPVGTHGEAFF. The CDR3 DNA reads TGTGCCAGCAGTCCGGTCGGGACCCATGGGGAAGCTTTCTTT.

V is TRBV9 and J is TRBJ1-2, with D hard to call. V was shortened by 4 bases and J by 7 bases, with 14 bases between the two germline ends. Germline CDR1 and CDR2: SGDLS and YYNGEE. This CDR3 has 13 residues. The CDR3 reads CASSPEAVSGYTF. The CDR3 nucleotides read TGTGCCAGCAGCCCAGAGGCTGTGAGTGGCTACACCTTC.

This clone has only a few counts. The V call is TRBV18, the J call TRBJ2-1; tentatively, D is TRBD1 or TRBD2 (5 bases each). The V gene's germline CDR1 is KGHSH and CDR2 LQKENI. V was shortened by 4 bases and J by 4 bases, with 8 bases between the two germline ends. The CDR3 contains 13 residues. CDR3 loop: CASSHGGYNEQFF. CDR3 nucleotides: TGTGCCAGCTCACATGGGGGTTACAATGAGCAGTTCTTC.

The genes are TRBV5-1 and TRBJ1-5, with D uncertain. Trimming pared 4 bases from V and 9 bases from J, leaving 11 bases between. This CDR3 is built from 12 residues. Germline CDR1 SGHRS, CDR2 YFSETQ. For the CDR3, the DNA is TGCGCCAGCAGCAACGGGGTAGGGCCCCAGCATTTT. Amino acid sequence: CASSNGVGPQHF.

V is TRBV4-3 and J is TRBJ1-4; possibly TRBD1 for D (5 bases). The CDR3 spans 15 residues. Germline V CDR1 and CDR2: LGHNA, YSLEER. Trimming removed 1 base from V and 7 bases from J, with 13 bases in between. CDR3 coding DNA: TGCGCCAGCAGCCAAGTCGGGGGGAGGGTTGAAAAACTGTTTTTT. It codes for CASSQVGGRVEKLFF.

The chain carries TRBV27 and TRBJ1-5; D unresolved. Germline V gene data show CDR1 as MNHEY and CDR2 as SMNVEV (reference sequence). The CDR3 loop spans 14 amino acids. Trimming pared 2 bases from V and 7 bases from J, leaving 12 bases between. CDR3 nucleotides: TGTGCCAGCAGTTTAATCGCGTCCGGGCAGCCCCAGCATTTT. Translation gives CASSLIASGQPQHF.